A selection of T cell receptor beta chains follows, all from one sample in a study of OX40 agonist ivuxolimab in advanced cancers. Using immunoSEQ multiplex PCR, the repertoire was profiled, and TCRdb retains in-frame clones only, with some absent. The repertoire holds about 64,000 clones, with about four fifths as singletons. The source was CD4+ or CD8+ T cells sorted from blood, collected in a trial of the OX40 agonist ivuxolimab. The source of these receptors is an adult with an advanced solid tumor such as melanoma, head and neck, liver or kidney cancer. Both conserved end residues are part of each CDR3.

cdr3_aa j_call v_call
CASSLIRERYNEQFF TRBJ2-1 TRBV5-1
CAWATGNTIYF TRBJ1-3 TRBV30
CASTQTGSSYNEQFF TRBJ2-1 TRBV5-1
CASSQNPGGTTNEKLFF TRBJ1-4 TRBV5-1
CATSRDRDSYEQYF TRBJ2-7 TRBV15
CASKVGTTNEKLFF TRBJ1-4 TRBV6-5
CASSPSVSYEQYF TRBJ2-7 TRBV7-2
CASSLRDPEAFF TRBJ1-1 TRBV7-9
CASSPGQGREKLFF TRBJ1-4 TRBV28
CASSQGVSTGGELFF TRBJ2-2 TRBV4-1
CASRGQPYEQYF . TRBV6-5
CASSLGAARTYEQYF TRBJ2-7 TRBV7-2
CASSTSPHPQNQPQHF TRBJ1-5 TRBV19
CSVEGGWDTEAFF TRBJ1-1 TRBV29-1
CASSLRDPEGYTF TRBJ1-2 TRBV11-3
CASSPRDLETQYF TRBJ2-5 TRBV7-9
CASSLEPNIVNEKLFF TRBJ1-4 TRBV5-1
CASSPGTGDAGELFF TRBJ2-2 TRBV6-6
CASSWNTEAFF TRBJ1-1 TRBV6-1
CASSLSLTGGNTGELFF TRBJ2-2 TRBV18
CASRGGTGGGYEQYF TRBJ2-7 TRBV6-5
CAWTLDSNQPQHF TRBJ1-5 TRBV30
CASSFGTGNTEAFF TRBJ1-1 TRBV5-6
CASSLTGRGNYGYTF TRBJ1-2 TRBV7-2
CASSLDVMEAFF TRBJ1-1 TRBV7-2
CAWSRASAGEQYF TRBJ2-7 TRBV30
CASSTPALGFRSSGNTIYF TRBJ1-3 TRBV9
CAISENRDNEQFF TRBJ2-1 TRBV10-3
CASSPYVPGLAGYEQFF TRBJ2-1 TRBV27
CASSGGTGLFSYEETQYF TRBJ2-5 TRBV5-1
CASSARGDSYSGNTIYF TRBJ1-3 TRBV9
CAWSVRAGGYRIGTEAFF TRBJ1-1 TRBV30
CASSVEGSGGRDTQYF TRBJ2-3 TRBV9
CASNPTAGNTIYF TRBJ1-3 TRBV11-3
CASSYEGMDYGYTF TRBJ1-2 TRBV6-5
CASSYFPGQGSKLFF TRBJ1-4 TRBV6-5
CASSLGPNTGELFF TRBJ2-2 TRBV11-2
CASRVREDYGYTF TRBJ1-2 TRBV27
CASSRGLTTGELFF TRBJ2-2 TRBV11-2
CASSQDSRGGYGYTF TRBJ1-2 TRBV4-3
CASSSPATGMKGYTF TRBJ1-2 TRBV7-9
CASSGTSGTDTQYF TRBJ2-3 TRBV6-4
CASSFIPEDGYTF TRBJ1-2 TRBV5-1
CASSLVGGERRAFF TRBJ1-1 TRBV7-8